The rows below give T cell receptor beta chains drawn from one sample of a study of Ad26.COV2.S vaccination and SARS-CoV-2 variants. The method was immunoSEQ multiplex PCR; TCRdb's version includes in-frame clones alone and lacks a portion of them. The sample shows some 270,000 clones, 87% of them seen only once. Sequencing was performed on peripheral blood, taken in a trial of Ad26.COV2.S vaccine versus placebo. The receptors were sampled from a person between 18 and 65 years old who received the Ad26.COV2.S COVID-19 vaccine or a placebo. CDR3s include the opening cysteine and the closing phenylalanine or tryptophan. A D gene is named only where the DNA matches it firmly. Clone sizes are given selectively: once, few, many, or a class where the clone is expanded.

abundance,j_gene,d_gene,v_gene,CDR3nt,CDR3aa
NA,TRBJ1-1,NA,TRBV3-1/TRBV3-2,TGTGCCAGCAGCCAAGATCGAGGCGAGGGGGCTGAAGCTTTCTTT,CASSQDRGEGAEAFF
few,TRBJ1-6,TRBD1,TRBV6-5,TGTGCCAGCAGTTTTACCGGGACAGGTTATAATTCACCCCTCCACTTT,CASSFTGTGYNSPLHF
few,TRBJ1-1,NA,TRBV7-2,TGTGCCAGCAAAGACAGAAGGAACACTGAAGCTTTCTTT,CASKDRRNTEAFF
NA,TRBJ1-3,NA,TRBV18,TGTGCCAGCTCACCGGACGACGGCAGAGTCTTCTTT,CASSPDDGRVFF
NA,TRBJ2-3,TRBD2,TRBV18,TGTGCCAGCTTCCAAATAGCGGGGGGGCTTGAAGATACGCAGTATTTT,CASFQIAGGLEDTQYF
NA,TRBJ2-3,NA,TRBV18,TGTGCCAGCTCACCAGAGCTAGGGTTCACAGATACGCAGTATTTT,CASSPELGFTDTQYF
NA,TRBJ2-5,TRBD1,TRBV6-5,TGTGCCAGCAGTATGCGGACAGGGGGCAGAGAGACCCAGTACTTC,CASSMRTGGRETQYF
NA,TRBJ2-1,NA,TRBV9,TGTGCCAGCAGCACCCTTCCCCCCGGGGCTCCCAATGAGCAGTTCTTC,CASSTLPPGAPNEQFF
NA,TRBJ1-1,NA,TRBV7-9,TGTGCCAGCAGCGCTCAGAAAAACACTGAAGCTTTCTTT,CASSAQKNTEAFF
NA,TRBJ1-1,NA,TRBV10-3,TGTGCCATCAGACGGGGTTCGAACACTGAAGCTTTCTTT,CAIRRGSNTEAFF
NA,TRBJ2-1,NA,TRBV5-5,TGTGCCAGCAGCTTGTTTGTAGTCCGGGGCAATGAGCAGTTCTTC,CASSLFVVRGNEQFF
NA,TRBJ1-6,NA,TRBV15,TGTGCCACCAGCCCCATTGGAGCATATAATTCACCCCTCCACTTT,CATSPIGAYNSPLHF
NA,TRBJ2-1,NA,TRBV6-6,TGTGCCAGCAGTCCCGACGTCGGCAGTGCGGCGTACAATGAGCAGTTCTTC,CASSPDVGSAAYNEQFF
NA,TRBJ2-1,NA,TRBV19,TGTGCCAGTAGCCTCAGGGCGACGTACAATGAGCAGTTCTTC,CASSLRATYNEQFF
NA,TRBJ1-5,NA,TRBV19,TGTGCCAGTAGTATTCGGCTAAGGGCCAATCAGCCCCAGCATTTT,CASSIRLRANQPQHF
NA,TRBJ1-1,NA,TRBV29-1,TGCAGCGTTGAAAGGGGGACCCCTGAAGCTTTCTTT,CSVERGTPEAFF
NA,TRBJ2-7,TRBD2,TRBV4-3,TGCGCCAGCAGCCAAGATCGCGGGGGGAGATATCACGAGCAGTACTTC,CASSQDRGGRYHEQYF
NA,TRBJ2-1,TRBD2,TRBV3-1/TRBV3-2,TGTGCCAGCAGCCGTAGCGGGAGGGTCTCCTACAATGAGCAGTTCTTC,CASSRSGRVSYNEQFF
NA,TRBJ2-7,TRBD1,TRBV27,TGTGCCAGCAGGCGGGGGGACAGGGGGCATGGCGAGCAGTACTTC,CASRRGDRGHGEQYF
NA,TRBJ2-5,NA,TRBV9,TGTGTCAGCAGCGTAGGGACAAATCCAAGAGACCAGTACTTC,CVSSVGTNPRDQYF
NA,TRBJ1-1,TRBD1,TRBV28,TGTGCCAGCAGTTTCACAGGGGTAGACACTGAAGCTTTCTTT,CASSFTGVDTEAFF
NA,TRBJ2-7,NA,TRBV7-2,TGTGCCAGCAGCTTATCACCTAGCTCCTACGAGCAGTACTTC,CASSLSPSSYEQYF
NA,TRBJ2-1,TRBD2,TRBV5-1,TGCGCCAGCGGACCCCTAGCGGGGGCGGGGAATGAGCAGTTCTTC,CASGPLAGAGNEQFF
NA,TRBJ1-2,NA,TRBV4-3,TGCGCCAGCAGCCACATGGAGGGAAACTATGGCTACACCTTC,CASSHMEGNYGYTF
NA,TRBJ2-1,TRBD2,TRBV4-1,TGCGCCAGCAGCCCCCAGCAAGCGGGGGCCTTTAATGAGCAGTTCTTC,CASSPQQAGAFNEQFF
NA,TRBJ1-4,TRBD1,TRBV19,TGTGCCAGTAATACGGACAGGTCAACTAATGAAAAACTGTTTTTT,CASNTDRSTNEKLFF
NA,TRBJ1-4,NA,TRBV18,TGTGCCAGCTCACTAGGCGGGGAGAAGGACTGTTTTTTT,CASSLGGEKDCFF
NA,TRBJ2-3,NA,TRBV18,TGTGCCAGCTCACCCGCCGGGGATACGCAGTATTTT,CASSPAGDTQYF
NA,TRBJ2-7,TRBD2,TRBV7-8,TGTGCCAGCAGCTTAGGACTAGCGAGTTTTGAGCAGTACTTC,CASSLGLASFEQYF
NA,TRBJ2-1,NA,TRBV5-4,TGTGCCAGCAGCTTTAGAAGCTTAAGCTCCTACAATGAGCAGTTCTTC,CASSFRSLSSYNEQFF
NA,TRBJ1-5,NA,TRBV25-1,TGTGCCAGCGGACACTATAGCAATCAGCCCCAGCATTTT,CASGHYSNQPQHF
NA,TRBJ2-1,TRBD2,TRBV11-2,TGTGCCAGCAGCCTCACGCGGGGGGCTGGGTTGAATGAGCAGTTCTTC,CASSLTRGAGLNEQFF
NA,TRBJ1-5,NA,TRBV6-6,TGTGCCAGCAGTTACCTCTTAGGGAATCAGCCCCAGCATTTT,CASSYLLGNQPQHF
NA,TRBJ1-2,TRBD1,TRBV5-1,TGCGCCAGCAGCGTATCGTCGACAGGGGCGGGAGGCTACACCTTC,CASSVSSTGAGGYTF
NA,TRBJ1-4,NA,TRBV7-2,TGTGCCAGCAGCTCACTACCAGGGGCTAATGAAAAACTGTTTTTT,CASSSLPGANEKLFF
NA,TRBJ2-5,TRBD1,TRBV11-1,TGTGCCAGCAGCTTACTCAGGGGGCAACAAGAGACCCAGTACTTC,CASSLLRGQQETQYF